This T cell receptor beta chain was profiled in a study of cytomegalovirus exposure and HLA in healthy donors listed by TCRdb under 2017. Study-wide context: According to an earlier analysis of 587 of the donors, about 180 million T cells yielded roughly 100 million unique TCR beta sequences and approximately 300 Gb of sequence data. An early release covering more than 500 HLA-typed donors comprised about 300 gigabases of sequencing data and approximately 85 million unique TCR sequences. Among the approximately 400 genotyped donors, 75% to 90% belonged to the genetic ancestry cluster associated with self-reported Caucasian donors. The aim of the study was to test whether cataloging public T cell receptors could identify signatures of past pathogen exposure. The study used immunosequencing to profile the T cell repertoires of more than 650 subjects and linked those repertoires to cytomegalovirus serostatus. Besides the first cohort of approximately 670 subjects, a separate validation cohort made up of 120 or so different subjects was used. The study combined high-throughput TCR immunosequencing, statistical association of individual TCRs with disease status, and machine learning to predict cytomegalovirus infection status. A later analysis re-examined previously published TCR beta repertoires from 500 to 700 donors and added high-resolution HLA genotyping to investigate patterns of TCR occurrence. The later analysis used no new phenotypic data to find candidate immune exposures, relying instead on TCR beta sequences and their occurrence across donors. In an earlier analysis of 550 to 700 of the donors, high-throughput TCR beta sequencing was used to judge whether each TCR beta V gene segment behaved as functional or pseudogenic. Donor age, sex, ethnicity and CMV serostatus were compiled alongside the repertoire data. A later genetic analysis took genome-wide SNP genotypes for 398 of the 666 donors and used that subset as a discovery cohort. Every repertoire in the discovery cohort had been generated on one and the same sequencing platform. Class I and class II HLA loci were covered by the typing at four-digit resolution. The number of donors typed differed by locus, with 629-630 for A, B, C, DRB1 and DQB1, about 500 for DQA1, 600 to 610 for DPA1, and around 430 for DPB1. A few DR-DQ haplotypes were handled as single units for association and clustering because linkage in the cohort was strong. On average, 235,054 unique TCR beta nucleotide sequences were sequenced per donor among roughly 430 genotyped donors of the cohort, with around 19% of those sequences being non-productive.

Trimming leaves V shorter by 2 bases and J shorter by 4 bases, with the junction holding 6 bases beyond the gene matches. The CDR3 goes from the cysteine to the phenylalanine over 14 residues. The read is trimmed to its CDR3 DNA, 42 bases read in frame from base 1. The germline V gene encodes CDR1 GTSNPN and CDR2 SVGIG (reference sequence). The cohort consisted of more than 650 healthy bone marrow donors. Cohort members were all nominally healthy when sampled, although unrecorded immune exposures were likely present. The donor was CMV seronegative and belonged to the group of roughly 330 seronegative cohort members. A peripheral blood sample was collected from each donor, and TCR beta sequencing was performed on peripheral blood mononuclear cells. The Qiagen DNeasy Blood Extraction Kit was used to extract genomic DNA from the blood cell samples. Library preparation used the immunoSEQ multiplex PCR assay. For the multiplex PCR, a mixture combining 60 forward primers for TCR Vbeta segments and 13 reverse primers for TCR Jbeta segments was used. The CDR3 region of rearranged TCR beta genes was amplified from genomic DNA with a multiplex PCR assay. Amplified TCR beta libraries were sequenced as 87-base-pair reads on the Illumina HiSeq System. Concerning the study's data processing: In a later analysis, tens of millions of unique TCR beta chains were counted across the approximately 670 repertoires, and about 10 million of these chains were shared by at least two donors. Raw reads were error-corrected and collapsed into unique sequences by a nearest-neighbor algorithm in which closely related sequences were merged to remove PCR and sequencing errors. To assign V, D and J gene segments, CDR3 sequences were aligned to IMGT reference sequences. Each retained sequence needed at least a six-nucleotide match to both a V gene segment and a J gene segment. A rearrangement was called productive if the CDR3 had no stop codons and remained in frame with V and J, and every other rearrangement was called non-productive. CDR3 was defined according to IMGT convention as the region running from the second conserved V-encoded cysteine to the conserved J-encoded phenylalanine. In an earlier analysis of approximately 500 of the donors, sequences lacking an unambiguous match to a single V gene segment were excluded. In an earlier analysis of several hundred of the donors, V segments were called functional above 56.7% productive rearrangements and were called segregating when the between-donor standard deviation exceeded 5%. A statistical classification framework was developed to diagnose cytomegalovirus status using the catalog of TCR beta chain sequences. A later analysis assigned V and J genes by comparing TCR nucleotide sequences with IMGT/GENE-DB human TR gene sequences. The TCRdist pipeline was used in a later analysis to assign CDR3 sequences and most-parsimonious VDJ recombination scenarios. In a later analysis, each TCR beta chain was defined by its CDR3 amino acid sequence together with its V-gene family, and reads lacking a unique V-gene family were excluded. To address suspected cross-contamination and a sequencing artifact, a later analysis removed approximately 600 highly shared, low-generation-probability nucleotide sequences. For each public chain, a later analysis derived a clonal expansion index from normalized ranks of inferred template counts within each repertoire. In a later analysis, generation probabilities were computed with a VDJ recombination model fitted to out-of-frame rearrangements, and the resulting probabilities were checked against IGoR. In a later analysis, hypergeometric tests were used to score TCR-TCR, TCR-HLA and TCR-CMV co-occurrence, with a repertoire-size bias correction applied to TCR pairs. A later analysis estimated false discovery rates by permuting HLA or CMV assignments 20 times. In a later analysis, co-occurring TCRs were grouped using DBSCAN, and TCRdist sequence similarity was added for clustering within HLA-allele-positive subsets. Repertoires with fewer than 30,000 or more than 120,000 public chains, plus five repertoires with anomalous nucleotide sharing, were excluded from co-occurrence clustering. TCRdb provides this immuneACCESS table in a form limited to in-frame rearrangements. Some clones are lacking; in checked studies, under half of them reflect an unresolved V gene, and why the rest are absent is not known. D and trimming come from the DNA, and the V and J calls and clone size come from that table. The sample data list 30,000 to 40,000 clones, and 85% to 95% of these were observed just once. The ten largest account for about 2.5% of the sample.

Results and caveats for the whole study, not just this receptor: Linkage disequilibrium might explain the correlated functional status among segregating V segments, but an unknown experimental factor could not be ruled out. In a later analysis, most CMV-associated TCR beta chains were found to appear HLA-restricted, with HLA associations seemingly driven largely by CMV exposure. CMV serostatus was the only immune exposure information available for the cohort. In vitro tests confirmed that three of the cytomegalovirus-associated TCR beta chains recognize cytomegalovirus antigens. In both the original and validation cohorts, the classifier was reported to diagnose cytomegalovirus status with high specificity and sensitivity. According to a later analysis, parvovirus B19, influenza, CMV and Epstein-Barr virus appeared linked to several top co-occurrence clusters. Sequencing depth was assumed to be roughly uniform across donors in the presence/absence analyses, though that assumption may not hold. Assigning TCR associations to individual alleles was difficult when HLA alleles, especially DR and DQ, strongly co-occurred. Because the 87-base-pair reads could not distinguish some IMGT-functional V segments, including TRBV6-2 and TRBV6-3, those segments were excluded. In a later analysis, HLA-associated TCR beta chains were found to be more clonally expanded and to have lower generation probabilities than equally common non-associated chains. A later genetic analysis associated a missense DCLRE1C variant with V-gene and J-gene trimming of TCR beta chains, and an independent cohort replicated the association. A later genetic analysis reported fewer N-insertions in productive TCRs among donors in an Asian-associated ancestry cluster than the approximately 700-donor mean. A further reported finding was that TCR beta sequences accurately predicted the HLA-A and HLA-B alleles for most subjects in the first cohort. The authors suggested that the approach could potentially be generalized to other disease states and immunological phenotypes. A later analysis associated about 16,000 TCR beta sequences with specific HLA alleles at a false discovery rate of 0.05. Only TCR beta chains were sequenced in this cohort, and the absence of alpha or paired-chain data limited detectable features. While some public TCRs were present in many individuals, most TCR sequences turned up only very rarely across donors. In a later analysis, the rate of TCR association differed among HLA loci, with DRB1 alleles having the most associated TCRs and HLA-C alleles having the fewest. A total of fewer than 200 TCR beta chains were listed by the study as associated with cytomegalovirus. The sequencing pipeline was judged likely to have produced a cluster of highly shared sequence variants as a technical artifact. In an earlier analysis of a few hundred of the donors, most TCR beta V segments were observed in productive rearrangements about 90% or about 30% of the time, broadly matching IMGT annotations. The earlier analysis of a few hundred of the donors excluded approximately 15 rarely observed V segments, including chromosome 9 orphons, because counts were too low. Because HLA typing was missing for some donors at each locus, association tests included only the typed subset.

About this clone itself: Its binding antigen is unknown. No clone much larger than this one lies a single base away; base qualities are absent.

The clonotype comes from a young woman in good health and CMV-seronegative. The sample consisted of PBMCs. Recombination linked TRBV30 to TRBJ2-3; 7 central bases correspond to TRBD2. The DNA sequence follows: TGTGCCTGGAGTATGGCGGGAGAAGCAGATACGCAGTATTTT. This is translated as CAWSMAGEADTQYF.